These 22 T cell receptor beta chains share one sample of origin, sequenced in a study of T cells in Graves' hyperthyroidism and ophthalmopathy. Regions amplified from RNA transcripts were the TCR beta CDR3 regions. The HTBI primer set was used in a first-round RT-PCR of the TCR CDR3. TCRdb called the multiplex PCR reads again in MiXCR, with one record for every CDR3 protein. The sample includes a few hundred thousand distinct CDR3 sequences, under 15% of them seen just once. The sample taken for sequencing was blood. The origin of the receptors is a woman in her late teens or twenties with Graves' hyperthyroidism.

J is TRBJ2-1 and V is TRBV6-5, with 7 bases aligning to TRBD2. Germline values: CDR1 MNHEY, CDR2 SVGAGI. J lost 2 bases, V lost 2 bases, and 6 bases had no gene match. CDR3 length equals 16 residues. This CDR3 reads CASSYAASGTYNEQFF. CDR3 in DNA: TGTGCCAGCAGTTACGCGGCTAGCGGAACCTACAATGAGCAGTTCTTC.

This clonotype was seen ten or more times. CDR3 loop: CASGGRSADTQYF. As DNA, the CDR3 is TGTGCCAGCGGCGGGAGGTCGGCAGATACGCAGTATTTT. The chain recombines TRBV3-1 with TRBJ2-3, with 8 bases matching TRBD2. The V gene end was trimmed by 8 bases and the J gene end by 4 bases; junction bases not matched to a gene: 5. There are 13 residues in the CDR3. Germline lookup yields CDR1 LGHDT and CDR2 YNNKEL (reference sequence).

This clonotype showed up just a few times. This chain links TRBV4-1 with TRBJ2-1, with 7 bases aligning to TRBD2. Germline assignment: CDR1 MGHRA and CDR2 YSYEKL. This CDR3 has 14 residues. V shed 0 bases, J shed 8 bases, and the junction held 4 bases outside the gene matches. In nucleotides, the CDR3 is TGCGCCAGCAGCCAAGAGGGGGGGGAGGATGAGCAGTTCTTC. As protein: CASSQEGGEDEQFF.

In this sample, this clonotype turned up a few times. The genes are TRBV6-5 and TRBJ2-3, with D perhaps TRBD1 or TRBD2 (5 bases each). Looked up from germline, CDR1 is MNHEY and CDR2 is SVGAGI. The ends were cut back, 1 base at V and 6 bases at J, with 11 bases in the middle. The length of the CDR3 is 14 residues. CDR3 amino acids: CASSYWGISDTQYF. The CDR3 nucleotides are TGTGCCAGCAGTTACTGGGGGATTTCGGATACGCAGTATTTT.

This clonotype was observed many times. The V and J genes are TRBV12-3 or TRBV12-4 and TRBJ1-1; D unclear. The CDR3 sequence is 11 residues long. V shed 9 bases and J shed 4 bases, with 9 bases lying between them. CDR3 nucleotides: TGTGCCAGTGCATTGAGCACTGAAGCTTTCTTT. Translated, it gives CASALSTEAFF.

This clonotype was observed many times. The rearrangement uses TRBV5-1 and TRBJ1-1; D is uncertain. Germline loops: CDR1 SGHRS, CDR2 YFSETQ. Trimming shortened V by 4 bases and J by 2 bases, and 12 bases separated the two germline ends. CDR3 length: 14 amino acids. The CDR3 protein is CASSPRTFNTEAFF. The CDR3 region has the DNA TGCGCCAGCAGCCCCCGGACCTTCAACACTGAAGCTTTCTTT.

This clonotype was detected only a few times. V is TRBV19 and J is TRBJ2-7, with 8 bases lining up with TRBD1. The ends lost 4 bases at V and 3 bases at J; junction bases unmatched: 5. The CDR3 runs to 14 residues. Per germline, CDR1 LNHDA and CDR2 SQIVND (reference sequence). The CDR3 region has the DNA TGTGCCAGTAGTACCCCGGGACAGGACTACGAGCAGTACTTC. Translated: CASSTPGQDYEQYF.

Only a few counts were recorded for this clonotype. It may be a read error: a sequence one base away is much more abundant. The CDR3 nucleotides read TGTGCCAGCCGAGAAAATGGCAATCAGCCCCAGCATTTT. Translating it yields CASRENGNQPQHF. The V and J genes are TRBV2 and TRBJ1-5; no firm D call. V was cut by 8 bases and J by 2 bases, with 10 bases left in between. The germline gives CDR1 SNHLY, CDR2 FYNNEI. CDR3 length equals 13 residues.

This rearrangement joins TRBV2 to TRBJ1-3; D unresolved. Per germline, CDR1 SNHLY and CDR2 FYNNEI. The CDR3 has 14 residues. The V end was cut by 4 bases, the J end by 7 bases, with 14 bases between. The DNA of the CDR3 is TGTGCCAGCAGTGGGGTCCTTTGGGAGAACACCATATATTTT. Translation: CASSGVLWENTIYF.

As for this clonotype: A much larger clone differs by one base, so this may be a read error. V usage is TRBV29-1 and J usage is TRBJ1-1; D remains ambiguous. Germline values: CDR1 SQVTM, CDR2 ANQGSEA. V dropped 5 bases and J dropped 8 bases, with 12 bases sitting between them. This CDR3 region has 11 residues. CDR3: CSVKAGLEAFF. Here the CDR3 DNA reads TGCAGCGTTAAAGCGGGTTTAGAAGCTTTCTTT.

This clonotype has ten or more counts. This chain joins TRBV9 and TRBJ2-1; 9 nucleotides match TRBD1. Looked up from germline, CDR1 is SGDLS and CDR2 is YYNGEE. CDR3 length: 15 residues. V lost 0 bases and J lost 3; bases outside the gene matches: 1. As DNA, the CDR3 is TGTGCCAGCAGCGTAGCGACAGGGGGCTACAATGAGCAGTTCTTC. Translation: CASSVATGGYNEQFF.

The chain recombines TRBV6-1 with TRBJ2-1; D remains ambiguous. The V gene lost 5 bases and the J gene lost 14 bases, with 16 bases spanning the gap. The CDR3 contains 12 residues. Germline V gene data show CDR1 as MNHNS and CDR2 as SASEGT. CDR3 in amino acids: CASSYGLHGKFF. The CDR3 DNA sequence: TGTGCCAGCAGTTATGGGCTTCATGGGAAGTTCTTC.

This clonotype was counted at least ten times. The rearrangement uses TRBV12-5 and TRBJ2-7; TRBD1 might be the D (6 bases). Germline V gene sequence: CDR1 LGHNT, CDR2 FRNRAP. This CDR3 comprises 15 residues. With 7 bases removed from V and 2 bases from J, the gap between germline ends came to 18 bases. CDR3 sequence: CASALKLGHPYEQYF. CDR3 nucleotide sequence: TGTGCTAGTGCCCTGAAGCTGGGACATCCCTACGAGCAGTACTTC.

The table lists this clonotype with many counts. The chain is built from TRBV12-3 or TRBV12-4 and TRBJ1-2; 7 positions agree with TRBD1. The junction had 15 bases not matched to a gene; V was cut back by 5 bases and J by 3 bases. This CDR3 comprises 17 residues. The CDR3 loop reads CASSGFMGGTEDYGYTF. As DNA, the CDR3 is TGTGCCAGCAGTGGCTTTATGGGGGGGACAGAGGACTATGGCTACACCTTC.

The rearrangement uses TRBV6-9 and TRBJ2-7; D is possibly TRBD1 (6 bases). V was cut by 3 bases and J by 5 bases, with 11 bases left in between. The CDR3 has 13 amino acids. CDR1 and CDR2 from the germline V gene are MNHGY and SVAAGI. This chain's CDR3 is CASSYRTAHEQYF. CDR3 DNA: TGTGCCAGCAGTTACCGGACAGCCCACGAGCAGTACTTC.

This chain uses TRBV20-1 with TRBJ2-7; D is unclear. Germline assignment: CDR1 DFQATT and CDR2 SNEGSKA (reference sequence). The CDR3 is 12 residues long. V was clipped by 3 bases and J by 2 bases, with 8 bases between them. For the CDR3, the DNA is TGCAGTGCTAGTCAGGCGACCTACGAGCAGTACTTC. It is translated as CSASQATYEQYF.

The genes are TRBV5-1 and TRBJ2-7; D not certain. V was shortened by 0 bases and J by 6 bases, with 10 bases between the two germline ends. The CDR3 sequence is 13 residues long. In germline, CDR1 is SGHRS, CDR2 YFSETQ. The CDR3: CASSLDADFEQYV. As DNA, the CDR3 is TGCGCCAGCAGCTTGGACGCTGATTTCGAGCAGTACGTC.

There are a few counts of this clonotype. CDR3 in DNA: TGCGCCAGCAGCCAAGACCCCCCCCTAGCGGGGGTCTACAATGAGCAGTTCTTC. This gives the protein CASSQDPPLAGVYNEQFF. V gene TRBV4-1 combines with J gene TRBJ2-1, with TRBD2 matching 10 bases. This CDR3 comprises 18 residues. In germline, CDR1 is MGHRA, CDR2 YSYEKL. V lost 0 bases and J lost 3; bases outside the gene matches: 8.

This clonotype was seen a handful of times. The gene calls are TRBV9 and TRBJ2-1, with 8 positions matching TRBD2. In germline, CDR1 is SGDLS, CDR2 YYNGEE. The J segment lost 5 bases and the V segment lost 1 base, leaving 8 bases of the junction unmatched. This CDR3 spans 16 amino acids. As DNA, the CDR3 is TGTGCCAGCAGCGTAACGACTAGCGACGCTAACAATGAGCAGTTCTTC. Protein: CASSVTTSDANNEQFF.

The sample holds many counts of this clonotype. This chain links TRBV24-1 with TRBJ2-1; TRBD2 aligns across 13 bases. The CDR3 loop spans 17 amino acids. Germline V gene data show CDR1 as KGHDR and CDR2 as SFDVKD. Trimming removed 3 bases from V and 7 bases from J; junction bases left unmatched: 8. The CDR3 nucleotides read TGTGCCACCAGTGATCCGGGGACTAGCGGGGTCTGGAATGAGCAGTTCTTC. It specifies CATSDPGTSGVWNEQFF.

Many counts were recorded for this clonotype. The chain uses TRBV12-3 or TRBV12-4 and TRBJ2-1, with TRBD2 matching 13 bases. CDR3 size: 21 residues. The V segment lost 2 bases and the J segment 1 base; nucleotides outside the gene matches: 14. The CDR3 sequence is CASSLLGWTSGSTWSYNEQFF. CDR3 DNA: TGTGCCAGCAGTTTATTAGGATGGACTAGCGGGAGTACCTGGTCCTACAATGAGCAGTTCTTC.

This rearrangement joins TRBV6-1 to TRBJ1-1; possibly TRBD1 for D (6 bases). With 1 base removed from V and 10 bases from J, the gap between germline ends came to 19 bases. The CDR3 is made up of 15 amino acids. CDR1 and CDR2 from the germline V gene are MNHNS and SASEGT. CDR3 region: CASSEGYPVTGTAFF. CDR3 bases: TGTGCCAGCAGTGAAGGCTACCCCGTGACAGGAACAGCTTTCTTT.